One sample yielded the 8 T cell receptor beta chains listed below, sequenced in a study of T cells in Graves' hyperthyroidism and ophthalmopathy. Using RNA transcripts as the source, TCR beta CDR3 regions were amplified. A set of HTBI primers served as the primers for a first-round RT-PCR of the TCR CDR3. One entry per CDR3 protein, called by TCRdb with MiXCR from the multiplex PCR reads. The sample lists 500,000 to 650,000 distinct CDR3 sequences; around 43% were seen once. The sample comprised peripheral blood or thyroid tissue (not recorded which). The receptors were sampled from an adult woman with Graves' disease, either hyperthyroidism or ophthalmopathy (not recorded which).

There are a few counts of this clonotype. The chain has TRBV18 and TRBJ1-6, with 7 bases matching TRBD1. Germline assignment: CDR1 KGHSH and CDR2 LQKENI. J gave up 10 bases and V 4 bases, and 4 bases lay outside the gene matches. The CDR3 has 13 residues. In DNA form, the CDR3 reads TGTGCCAGCTCACAGGGGGCACAATCACCCCTCCACTTT. This sequence encodes CASSQGAQSPLHF.

This clonotype was found many times. The chain joins TRBV3-1 to TRBJ2-7, with D tentatively TRBD2 (5 bases). CDR3 length: 12 residues. Between the trimmed V and J ends, which lost 4 bases and 7 bases, there was a span of 11 bases. Looked up from germline, CDR1 is LGHDT and CDR2 is YNNKEL (reference sequence). CDR3 nucleotide sequence: TGTGCCAGCAGCCTCCAGGCGGGTGAGCAGTACTTC. Translation gives CASSLQAGEQYF.

V is TRBV7-8 and J is TRBJ2-7; D gene uncertain. Germline loops: CDR1 SGHVS, CDR2 FQNEAQ. CDR3 length: 14 residues. V was cut by 2 bases and J by 7 bases, with 15 bases left in between. The CDR3 spells CASSLHPGWREQYF. CDR3 nucleotide sequence: TGTGCCAGCAGCTTACACCCGGGTTGGCGGGAGCAGTACTTC.

This clonotype was observed many times. This chain connects TRBV7-9 to TRBJ2-7; TRBD2 matches 8 bases. The CDR3 sequence is 14 residues long. Germline V lookup: CDR1 SEHNR, CDR2 FQNEAQ (reference sequence). V lost 5 bases, J lost 2 bases, and 5 bases stayed unmatched. The CDR3 bases are TGTGCCAGCAGCCAGGGACTAGGGGCCTACGAGCAGTACTTC. Translated: CASSQGLGAYEQYF.

The V and J genes are TRBV7-2 and TRBJ2-2; TRBD2 aligns across 8 bases. Trimming took 4 bases from V and 0 from J; bases not matched to a gene: 10. Germline V gives CDR1 SGHTA, CDR2 FQGNSA. This CDR3 has 18 residues. This CDR3 reads CASSSNSLAGPNTGELFF. The CDR3 nucleotides read TGTGCCAGCAGCTCAAATTCCTTAGCGGGACCGAACACCGGGGAGCTGTTTTTT.

This clonotype was recorded at least ten times. The genes are TRBV7-2 and TRBJ1-1; D unclear. This CDR3 comprises 14 residues. Trimming removed 0 bases at V and 2 bases at J, with 7 bases between. The germline gives CDR1 SGHTA, CDR2 FQGNSA. The CDR3 region has the DNA TGTGCCAGCAGCTTAGCGCTGTCAAACACTGAAGCTTTCTTT. Translation: CASSLALSNTEAFF.

This CDR3 reads CASSRSGQGSGYTF. The CDR3 region has the DNA TGTGCCAGCTCCAGAAGCGGACAGGGGAGCGGCTACACCTTC. J is TRBJ1-2 and V is TRBV28; 9 nucleotides align to TRBD1. This CDR3 spans 14 amino acids. Germline V CDR1 and CDR2: MDHEN, SYDVKM. V was clipped by 8 bases and J by 8 bases; unmatched bases: 12.

The chain links TRBV2 to TRBJ1-5; D unresolved. Germline CDR1 reads SNHLY; CDR2 reads FYNNEI. V lost 4 bases and J 0 bases, leaving 7 bases between the germline ends. The CDR3 is made up of 14 amino acids. As DNA, the CDR3 is TGTGCCAGCAGTGGCGTCCTTAGCAATCAGCCCCAGCATTTT. It is translated as CASSGVLSNQPQHF.